This section outlines one T cell receptor beta chain sequence together with its context. The antigen is not known. This sample was included in a study of T cells in localized non-small cell lung cancer. The V gene end was trimmed by 3 bases and the J gene end by 5 bases; junction bases not matched to a gene: 0. Germline V gives CDR1 LGHNT, CDR2 FRNRAP. This CDR3 has 13 residues. Clones were read by immunoSEQ multiplex PCR, and TCRdb kept only the in-frame ones, dropping some. The sample has about 40,000 clones, about 87% seen once; the top ten hold roughly 2.6%. Study-wide results and limits: A single tumor region was sequenced, leaving heterogeneity possible.

This clonotype was obtained from a woman aged 35-75 years with stage I lung adenocarcinoma. Sequenced here: peripheral blood, sampled before any cancer treatment. The gene calls are TRBV12-5 and TRBJ2-3; 9 nucleotides agree with TRBD2. CDR3 residues: CASGLAGGDTQYF. The DNA of the CDR3 is TGTGCTAGTGGTTTAGCGGGAGGAGATACGCAGTATTTT. The variable domain in full, completed from reference TRBV12-5 and TRBJ2-3, reads DARVTQTPRHKVTEMGQEVTMRCQPILGHNTVFWYRQTMMQGLELLAYFRNRAPLDDSGMPKDRFSAEMPDATLATLKIQPSEPRDSAVYFCASGLAGGDTQYFGPGTRLTVL.